Described below is a single T cell receptor (beta chain) sequence and its context. Its antigen is not known. The data belong to a study of cytomegalovirus exposure and HLA in healthy donors. Assay: immunoSEQ multiplex PCR; the TCRdb copy retains only in-frame clones and omits some. Of approximately 170,000 clones listed, 84% are singletons. CDR1 and CDR2 from the germline V gene are GTSNPN and SVGIG (reference sequence). This CDR3 has 14 residues. V was pared by 1 base and J by 1 base, with 3 bases of the junction left unmatched. Study conclusions and caveats: There were some public TCRs occurring in many donors, but most TCR sequences were rare. Specific recognition of CMV antigens was confirmed in vitro for a few chains (all CMV-associated). The study flagged some 170 TCR beta chains as cytomegalovirus-associated.

Input material: PBMCs. The sequence derives from a man between 25 and 39 years old in good health and CMV-seropositive. The chain joins TRBV30 to TRBJ2-5; 7 bases are shared with TRBD1. The CDR3 sequence: CAWSAYRGQETQYF. CDR3 in DNA: TGTGCCTGGAGTGCCTACAGGGGCCAAGAGACCCAGTACTTC.